This note documents a single TCR beta chain sequence. Its target is unknown. These data come from a study of radiotherapy plus CTLA-4 blockade in lung cancer. Whole-study context: Overall, approximately 18% of patients showed an objective response, while about 29% attained disease control.

Ipilimumab CTLA-4 blockade and focal radiation were given to patients with chemo-refractory metastatic non-small-cell lung cancer. Trimming stripped 3 bases from V and 0 bases from J, with 12 bases between. Per germline, CDR1 KGHSH and CDR2 LQKENI. This CDR3 region has 16 residues. Sequencing was performed with immunoSEQ multiplex PCR; in TCRdb, only in-frame clones are kept and a portion is missing. The sample includes tens of thousands of clones, roughly 86% seen only once; the top ten take 16%. General study findings and limits: Early clonal dynamics of blood T cells, together with interferon-beta, were reported as the best response predictor. In blood, after radiotherapy plus ipilimumab, tumor-derived TCR clones expanded.

The clonotype was recovered from a human donor with non-small cell lung cancer that progressed on radiotherapy plus ipilimumab. V gene TRBV18 combines with J gene TRBJ1-3; D remains unclear. Sample: peripheral blood, taken from a patient treated with radiotherapy plus ipilimumab. CDR3 in amino acids: CASSPSWQSSGNTIYF. The DNA of the CDR3 is TGTGCCAGCTCACCGTCGTGGCAGAGCTCTGGAAACACCATATATTTT.